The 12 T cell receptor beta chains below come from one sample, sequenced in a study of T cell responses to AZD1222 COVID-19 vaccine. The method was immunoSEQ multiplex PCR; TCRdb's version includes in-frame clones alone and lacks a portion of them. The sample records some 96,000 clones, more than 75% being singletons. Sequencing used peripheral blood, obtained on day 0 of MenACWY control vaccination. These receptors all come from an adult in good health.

CDR3 loop: CAISESTGRGVAQAFF. The CDR3 region has the DNA TGTGCCATCAGTGAGTCGACAGGGAGAGGGGTGGCCCAAGCTTTCTTT. The chain employs TRBV10-3 and TRBJ1-1; 7 nucleotides align to TRBD1. Germline values: CDR1 ENHRY, CDR2 SYGVKD. Trimming removed 0 bases from V and 9 bases from J; junction bases left unmatched: 13. The CDR3 length is 16 residues.

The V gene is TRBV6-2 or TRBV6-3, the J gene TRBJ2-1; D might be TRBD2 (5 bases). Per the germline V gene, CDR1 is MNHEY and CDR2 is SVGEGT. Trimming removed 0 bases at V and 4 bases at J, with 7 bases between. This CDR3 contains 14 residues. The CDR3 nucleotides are TGTGCCAGCAGTTACTCTCGGGGATACAATGAGCAGTTCTTC. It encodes CASSYSRGYNEQFF.

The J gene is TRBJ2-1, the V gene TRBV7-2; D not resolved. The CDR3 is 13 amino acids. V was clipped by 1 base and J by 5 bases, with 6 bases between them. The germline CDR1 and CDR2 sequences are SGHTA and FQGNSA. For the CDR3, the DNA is TGTGCCAGCAGCTTAGGGCGGAACAATGAGCAGTTCTTC. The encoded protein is CASSLGRNNEQFF.

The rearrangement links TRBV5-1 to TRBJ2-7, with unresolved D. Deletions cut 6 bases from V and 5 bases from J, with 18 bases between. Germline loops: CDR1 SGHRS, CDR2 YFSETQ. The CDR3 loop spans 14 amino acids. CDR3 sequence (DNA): TGCGCCAGCATACTCCAACCGGGTAGCAACGAGCAGTACTTC. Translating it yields CASILQPGSNEQYF.

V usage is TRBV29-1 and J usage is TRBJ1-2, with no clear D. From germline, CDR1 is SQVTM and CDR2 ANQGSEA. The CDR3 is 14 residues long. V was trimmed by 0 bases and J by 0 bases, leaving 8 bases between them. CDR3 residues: CSVEEGSANYGYTF. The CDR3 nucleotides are TGCAGCGTTGAAGAGGGGTCAGCTAACTATGGCTACACCTTC. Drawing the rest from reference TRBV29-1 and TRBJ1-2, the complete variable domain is SAVISQKPSRDICQRGTSLTIQCQVDSQVTMMFWYRQQPGQSLTLIATANQGSEATYESGFVIDKFPISRPNLTFSTLTVSNMSPEDSSIYLCSVEEGSANYGYTFGSGTRLTVV.

In DNA, the CDR3 is TGTGCCAGCAGCCAAGAGGGGGACGCCGGGGGTCAGCCCCAGCATTTT. This sequence encodes CASSQEGDAGGQPQHF. The chain joins TRBV4-2 to TRBJ1-5, with a tentative D call TRBD1 (5 bases). There are 16 residues in the CDR3. Germline V gene lookup returns CDR1 LGHNA and CDR2 YNFKEQ. Trimming pared 0 bases from V and 6 bases from J, leaving 15 bases between.

CDR3 nucleotides: TGTGCCAGCAGTCGACAGGAGGACACTGAAGCTTTCTTT. This translates into CASSRQEDTEAFF. This chain uses TRBV6-4 with TRBJ1-1; D possibly corresponds to TRBD1 (6 bases). This CDR3 spans 13 amino acids. V dropped 5 bases and J dropped 3 bases, with 10 bases sitting between them. Per the germline V gene, CDR1 is MRHNA and CDR2 is SNTAGT.

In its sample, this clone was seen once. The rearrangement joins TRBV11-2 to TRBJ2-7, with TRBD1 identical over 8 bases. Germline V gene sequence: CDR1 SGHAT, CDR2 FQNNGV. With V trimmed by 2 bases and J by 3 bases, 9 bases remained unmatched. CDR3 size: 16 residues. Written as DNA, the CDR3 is TGTGCCAGCAGCTTATATGCCGGGACAGGCCTCTACGAGCAGTACTTC. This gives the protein CASSLYAGTGLYEQYF.

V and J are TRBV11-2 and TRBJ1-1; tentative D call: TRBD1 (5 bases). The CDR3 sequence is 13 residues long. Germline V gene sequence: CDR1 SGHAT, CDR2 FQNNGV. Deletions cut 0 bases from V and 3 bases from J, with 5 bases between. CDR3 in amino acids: CASSLDRDTEAFF. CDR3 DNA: TGTGCCAGCAGCTTAGACAGGGACACTGAAGCTTTCTTT.

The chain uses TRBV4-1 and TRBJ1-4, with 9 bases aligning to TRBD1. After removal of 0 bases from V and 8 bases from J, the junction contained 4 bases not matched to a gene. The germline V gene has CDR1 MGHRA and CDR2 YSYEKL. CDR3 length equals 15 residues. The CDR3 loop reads CASSQEGTGYEKLFF. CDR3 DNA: TGCGCCAGCAGCCAAGAGGGGACAGGGTACGAAAAACTGTTTTTT.

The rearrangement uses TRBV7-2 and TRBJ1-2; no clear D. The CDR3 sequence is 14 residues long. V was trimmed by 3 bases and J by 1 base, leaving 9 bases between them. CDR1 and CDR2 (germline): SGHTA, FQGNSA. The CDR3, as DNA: TGTGCCAGCAGCTTCGACGGTCTTAACTATGGCTACACCTTC. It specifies CASSFDGLNYGYTF. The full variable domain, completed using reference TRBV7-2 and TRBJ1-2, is GAGVSQSPSNKVTEKGKDVELRCDPISGHTALYWYRQSLGQGLEFLIYFQGNSAPDKSGLPSDRFSAERTGGSVSTLTIQRTQQEDSAVYLCASSFDGLNYGYTFGSGTRLTVV.

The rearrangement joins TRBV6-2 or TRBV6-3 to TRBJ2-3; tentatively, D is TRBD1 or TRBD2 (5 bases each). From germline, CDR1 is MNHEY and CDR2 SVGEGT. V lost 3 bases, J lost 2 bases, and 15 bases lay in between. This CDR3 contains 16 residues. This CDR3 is CASSYYFGTTTDTQYF. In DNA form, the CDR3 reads TGTGCCAGCAGTTATTACTTCGGGACGACCACAGATACGCAGTATTTT.